This T cell receptor beta chain was profiled in a study of blood T cell repertoires in COVID-19. Study context: From the United States, Italy and Spain came samples of acute and convalescent COVID-19.

V lost 0 bases and J 3 bases, leaving 11 bases between the germline ends. The CDR3 consists of 15 residues. Germline CDR1 is SGHRS and CDR2 is YFSETQ. As handled by the study authors: Estimates of nucleated cell counts were drawn from the amplification of reference gene primers. The method was immunoSEQ multiplex PCR; TCRdb's version includes in-frame clones alone and lacks a portion of them. That table furnishes V, J and clone size, whereas the DNA furnished D and trimming. The data contain tens of thousands of clones, 60% to 85% of them singletons. This TCR was sampled from a human donor in a cohort sampled during active COVID-19. The J gene is TRBJ2-3, the V gene TRBV5-1; TRBD1 might be the D (7 bases). Material for sequencing was peripheral blood. DNA for the CDR3: TGCGCCAGCAGCTTGGCCCAGGGGGGTACAGATACGCAGTATTTT. Translated: CASSLAQGGTDTQYF.